One and the same sample provided the 30 T cell receptor beta chains below, sequenced in a study of human T cells and chemical hapten exposure. The time point: healthy volunteer bleed at 6 weeks. Total RNA was extracted from unfractionated whole blood. TCRdb recomputed calls from the RACE reads with MiXCR, one row per CDR3 protein. The sample lists about 65,000 distinct CDR3 sequences, roughly 6.1% occurring once. Material: whole blood. These receptors were obtained from a female donor in good health. Some clones in this sample may be carry-over from other donors' samples.

This clonotype was seen at least ten times. The genes are TRBV28 and TRBJ2-2, with 10 positions matching TRBD1. The germline V gene has CDR1 MDHEN and CDR2 SYDVKM. V shed 6 bases, J shed 6 bases, and the junction held 10 bases outside the gene matches. The CDR3 consists of 16 residues. This CDR3 reads CASRLTGTGAAGELFF. The CDR3 DNA reads TGTGCCAGCAGACTCACAGGGACAGGGGCGGCCGGGGAGCTGTTTTTT.

There are many counts of this clonotype. This sequence joins TRBV6-5 and TRBJ1-6; possible D gene TRBD1, 6 bases. Trimming pared 2 bases from V and 6 bases from J, leaving 11 bases between. The CDR3 is 15 residues long. Germline V CDR1 and CDR2: MNHEY, SVGAGI. The CDR3 DNA is TGTGCCAGCAGTTACGCCAGGGGCAGTAATTCACCCCTCCACTTT. Protein sequence: CASSYARGSNSPLHF.

This clonotype was observed at least ten times. The rearrangement joins TRBV7-2 to TRBJ2-3, with D unclear. CDR3 size: 15 residues. Germline V lookup: CDR1 SGHTA, CDR2 FQGNSA. V lost 1 base and J lost 1, with 9 bases in between. DNA for the CDR3: TGTGCCAGCAGCTTAGGTGGGCCCGGCACAGATACGCAGTATTTT. It is translated as CASSLGGPGTDTQYF.

This clonotype was detected ten times or more. The chain has TRBV20-1 and TRBJ2-3; possibly TRBD2 for D (5 bases). In germline, CDR1 is DFQATT, CDR2 SNEGSKA (reference sequence). This CDR3 has 15 amino acids. V lost 2 bases, J lost 0 bases, and 12 bases lay in between. The CDR3 bases are TGCAGTGCTAGAATTCGGACTGCCAGCACAGATACGCAGTATTTT. This translates into CSARIRTASTDTQYF.

This clonotype has just a few counts. V gene TRBV29-1 combines with J gene TRBJ1-1, with D unresolved. The CDR3 is made up of 14 amino acids. Deletions cut 4 bases from V and 8 bases from J, with 20 bases between. The V gene's germline CDR1 is SQVTM and CDR2 ANQGSEA. CDR3 protein: CSVVGSGSGTEAFF. CDR3 in DNA: TGCAGCGTTGTCGGGTCCGGGTCGGGTACGGAAGCTTTCTTT.

Many counts were recorded for this clonotype. The chain recombines TRBV5-5 with TRBJ2-7; TRBD1 matches at 7 bases. Germline trimming cut 1 base from V and 7 bases from J; bases unmatched to any gene: 17. Germline CDR1 reads SGHKS; CDR2 reads YYEKEE (reference sequence). The CDR3 runs 17 residues. Here the CDR3 DNA reads TGTGCCAGCAGCTTGAATACAGGGGCGGCCCGGTATAGAGAGCAGTACTTC. Protein product: CASSLNTGAARYREQYF.

This clonotype has a handful of counts. This chain connects TRBV2 to TRBJ2-3; no firm D call. CDR3 length: 12 residues. Germline CDR1 SNHLY, CDR2 FYNNEI. Trimming took 6 bases from V and 1 from J, leaving 5 bases between them. CDR3 coding DNA: TGTGCCAGCAGAGCCCGCACAGATACGCAGTATTTT. It is translated as CASRARTDTQYF. The entire variable domain, with the rest obtained from reference TRBV2 and TRBJ2-3, is as follows: EPEVTQTPSHQVTQMGQEVILRCVPISNHLYFYWYRQILGQKVEFLVSFYNNEISEKSEIFDDQFSVERPDGSNFTLKIRSTKLEDSAMYFCASRARTDTQYFGPGTRLTVL.

This clonotype was seen a handful of times. The gene calls are TRBV6-6 and TRBJ2-7; TRBD2 agrees at 7 bases. V trimming: 2 bases; J trimming: 3 bases; junction bases outside the gene matches: 1. This CDR3 comprises 13 residues. Germline V lookup: CDR1 MNHNY, CDR2 SVGAGI (reference sequence). DNA of the CDR3: TGTGCCAGCAGTTACGGGGGGGACTACGAGCAGTACTTC. Protein product: CASSYGGDYEQYF.

This clonotype was seen a handful of times. The chain is built from TRBV20-1 and TRBJ2-1, with TRBD2 identical over 14 bases. CDR1 is DFQATT and CDR2 is SNEGSKA in the germline V gene (reference sequence). The CDR3 runs to 16 residues. V shed 4 bases and J 4 bases; nucleotides not matched to a gene: 6. CDR3: CSAKGLAGVSYNEQFF. CDR3 coding DNA: TGCAGTGCTAAGGGACTAGCGGGAGTGTCGTACAATGAGCAGTTCTTC.

This clonotype was recorded at least ten times. This chain joins TRBV20-1 and TRBJ2-7; unclear D gene. V gave up 6 bases and J gave up 7 bases, with 10 bases separating them. This CDR3 comprises 10 residues. Germline V gene data show CDR1 as DFQATT and CDR2 as SNEGSKA (reference sequence). The CDR3 sequence is CSAISREQYF. DNA of the CDR3: TGCAGTGCCATTAGTAGGGAGCAGTACTTC.

The table lists this clonotype with many counts. The CDR3 reads CASSNGQSWLEQFF. DNA of the CDR3: TGTGCCAGCAGTAACGGACAGTCTTGGCTGGAGCAGTTCTTC. This rearrangement joins TRBV6-1 to TRBJ2-1, with D possibly being TRBD1 (6 bases). This CDR3 has 14 amino acids. Germline V gives CDR1 MNHNS, CDR2 SASEGT. V gave up 5 bases and J gave up 10 bases, with 18 bases separating them.

The chain recombines TRBV19 with TRBJ2-1; 7 bases line up with TRBD1. This CDR3 is 14 amino acids long. Germline CDR1 reads LNHDA; CDR2 reads SQIVND (reference sequence). The J segment lost 2 bases and the V segment lost 3 bases, leaving 1 base of the junction unmatched. CDR3 nucleotide sequence: TGTGCCAGTAGTATGCAGGGGGCCTACAATGAGCAGTTCTTC. Protein: CASSMQGAYNEQFF.

This clonotype was seen only a few times. V gene TRBV20-1 combines with J gene TRBJ1-5, with 8 bases fitting TRBD1. Germline loops: CDR1 DFQATT, CDR2 SNEGSKA (reference sequence). V lost 5 bases, J lost 6 bases, and 3 bases stayed unmatched. The CDR3 loop spans 12 amino acids. The DNA for the CDR3 is TGCAGTGCTGGACAGGGTCCTCAGCCCCAGCATTTT. It encodes CSAGQGPQPQHF.

This clonotype was observed a handful of times. The chain couples TRBV19 to TRBJ1-5, with a weak D call TRBD1 (5 bases). Germline CDR1 is LNHDA and CDR2 is SQIVND (reference sequence). The V end was cut by 5 bases, the J end by 5 bases, with 10 bases between. The CDR3 length is 13 residues. DNA of the CDR3: TGTGCCAGTAGTGTCCCCAGGGATCAGCCCCAGCATTTT. It codes for CASSVPRDQPQHF.

This clonotype came up many times. The V call is TRBV28, the J call TRBJ2-7; possibly TRBD1 for D (6 bases). V lost 4 bases and J 1 base, leaving 11 bases between the germline ends. The CDR3 spans 14 residues. Germline CDR1 and CDR2: MDHEN and SYDVKM. The CDR3 loop reads CASSSGTRSYEQYF. The CDR3 nucleotides read TGTGCCAGCAGTTCCGGGACAAGATCCTACGAGCAGTACTTC.

This clonotype came up many times. V usage is TRBV9 and J usage is TRBJ2-7, with 8 positions matching TRBD1. V shed 3 bases and J 1 base; nucleotides not matched to a gene: 3. The CDR3 has 14 amino acids. From germline, CDR1 is SGDLS and CDR2 YYNGEE. CDR3 sequence reads: CASSATGGSYEQYF. DNA for the CDR3: TGTGCCAGCAGCGCCACAGGGGGGTCCTACGAGCAGTACTTC.

The sample holds many counts of this clonotype. The chain employs TRBV28 and TRBJ1-6; tentatively, D is TRBD1 (6 bases). The CDR3 has 15 amino acids. Germline V gene sequence: CDR1 MDHEN, CDR2 SYDVKM. The germline V and J ends were trimmed by 2 bases and 5 bases, with 10 bases remaining between them. CDR3 nucleotide sequence: TGTGCCAGCAGTTTAACAGGGATAGATAATTCACCCCTCCACTTT. Protein product: CASSLTGIDNSPLHF. The full variable domain, with the rest looked up from reference TRBV28 and TRBJ1-6, is DVKVTQSSRYLVKRTGEKVFLECVQDMDHENMFWYRQDPGLGLRLIYFSYDVKMKEKGDIPEGYSVSREKKERFSLILESASTNQTSMYLCASSLTGIDNSPLHFGNGTRLTVT.

The rearrangement joins TRBV20-1 to TRBJ1-2; possible D gene TRBD1, 6 bases. CDR1 is DFQATT and CDR2 is SNEGSKA in the germline V gene (reference sequence). The CDR3 runs 13 residues. Trimming pared 4 bases from V and 2 bases from J, leaving 11 bases between. The CDR3 sequence is CSAIGGGNYGYTF. DNA for the CDR3: TGCAGTGCTATTGGAGGGGGGAACTATGGCTACACCTTC.

By share of the sample, this clonotype is medium-sized. The chain couples TRBV11-2 to TRBJ1-6; D not certain. Trimming pared 6 bases from V and 9 bases from J, leaving 12 bases between. Looked up from germline, CDR1 is SGHAT and CDR2 is FQNNGV. The length of the CDR3 is 13 residues. The CDR3, as DNA: TGTGCCAGCAGTCTACCAACTCCTTCACCCCTCCACTTT. Translation: CASSLPTPSPLHF.

This clonotype showed up just a few times. This chain links TRBV28 with TRBJ2-5; 7 positions match TRBD1. The length of the CDR3 is 16 residues. V was pared by 2 bases and J by 4 bases, with 10 bases of the junction left unmatched. Per the germline V gene, CDR1 is MDHEN and CDR2 is SYDVKM. In nucleotides, the CDR3 is TGTGCCAGCAGTTTAGAGGGGCCAGGGGGAAGAGAGACCCAGTACTTC. This gives the protein CASSLEGPGGRETQYF.

Many counts were recorded for this clonotype. The chain joins TRBV2 to TRBJ2-7, with 9 bases fitting TRBD2. Trimming removed 1 base from V and 3 bases from J; junction bases left unmatched: 4. The CDR3 extends over 15 amino acids. In germline, CDR1 is SNHLY, CDR2 FYNNEI. The CDR3 loop reads CASSEELAGRYEQYF. In nucleotides, the CDR3 is TGTGCCAGCAGTGAAGAACTAGCGGGCCGCTACGAGCAGTACTTC.

The chain uses TRBV5-1 and TRBJ1-1, with 11 positions matching TRBD1. CDR1 is SGHRS, CDR2 YFSETQ, per germline. The CDR3 is made up of 16 amino acids. Trimming at V came to 1 base and at J to 4 bases, leaving 6 bases not matched to a gene. The CDR3 region is CASSLTGTGGSTEAFF. The CDR3 coding sequence is TGCGCCAGCAGCTTGACCGGGACAGGGGGGAGCACTGAAGCTTTCTTT.

The sample holds many counts of this clonotype. The chain joins TRBV20-1 to TRBJ1-6; TRBD1 agrees at 9 bases. The CDR3 has 13 residues. Germline V gene lookup returns CDR1 DFQATT and CDR2 SNEGSKA (reference sequence). J lost 9 bases, V lost 3 bases, and 3 bases had no gene match. This chain's CDR3 is CSARDRGSSPLHF. The CDR3 DNA reads TGCAGTGCTAGGGACAGGGGCAGTTCACCCCTCCACTTT.

The chain joins TRBV28 to TRBJ2-2; maybe TRBD1 (6 bases). Trimming took off 3 bases at V and 2 bases at J, with 10 bases between the two ends. Germline V gene data show CDR1 as MDHEN and CDR2 as SYDVKM. This CDR3 is 15 amino acids long. CDR3 sequence: CASSLHRVNTGELFF. The CDR3 nucleotides are TGTGCCAGCAGTTTGCACAGGGTAAACACCGGGGAGCTGTTTTTT.

This clonotype was recorded many times. The V call is TRBV15, the J call TRBJ2-5; 9 bases are a match to TRBD1. CDR3 size: 15 residues. Per the germline V gene, CDR1 is LNHNV and CDR2 is YYDKDF (reference sequence). V gave up 1 base and J gave up 1 base; unmatched junction bases: 1. The CDR3: CATSRGDRAQETQYF. As DNA, the CDR3 is TGTGCCACCAGCAGAGGGGACAGGGCCCAAGAGACCCAGTACTTC.

A few counts support this clonotype. The chain carries TRBV20-1 and TRBJ2-2; 9 bases are shared with TRBD2. CDR1 is DFQATT and CDR2 is SNEGSKA in the germline V gene (reference sequence). The CDR3 is 14 residues long. After removal of 3 bases from V and 7 bases from J, the junction contained 6 bases not matched to a gene. CDR3 in DNA: TGCAGTGCTAGGGAGCGGGGGGAGGTCGGGGAGCTGTTTTTT. Its protein product is CSARERGEVGELFF.

This clonotype came up a few times. The chain joins TRBV28 to TRBJ2-1; D is perhaps TRBD2 (6 bases). The germline V gene encodes CDR1 MDHEN and CDR2 SYDVKM. Trimming shortened V by 5 bases and J by 10 bases, and 9 bases separated the two germline ends. The CDR3 has 11 residues. Here the CDR3 reads CASSGGEEQFF. The CDR3 region has the DNA TGTGCCAGCAGTGGAGGGGAAGAGCAGTTCTTC.

This clonotype was observed a few times. DNA for the CDR3: TGTGCCAGCAGCTTAACTAGCGGGAGAGGCGAGCAGTACTTC. Amino acid sequence: CASSLTSGRGEQYF. This sequence joins TRBV7-8 and TRBJ2-7; 11 bases are a match to TRBD2. Trimming took 2 bases from V and 6 from J; bases not matched to a gene: 3. The CDR3 has 14 amino acids. The germline CDR1 and CDR2 sequences are SGHVS and FQNEAQ.

This clonotype was seen many times. The rearrangement links TRBV20-1 to TRBJ1-6, with D tentatively TRBD1 (6 bases). Germline V gene data show CDR1 as DFQATT and CDR2 as SNEGSKA (reference sequence). This CDR3 has 14 residues. Trimming stripped 5 bases from V and 7 bases from J, with 15 bases between. Written as DNA, the CDR3 is TGCAGTGCTTCAACCGGGACACAGAATTCACCCCTCCACTTT. Amino acids: CSASTGTQNSPLHF.

As concerns this clonotype: A much larger clone differs from this one at a single base, so this may be a read error. The rearrangement joins TRBV30 to TRBJ2-1; D is unresolved. There are 12 residues in the CDR3. Germline CDR1 reads GTSNPN; CDR2 reads SVGIG (reference sequence). The CDR3 spells CASSVPVNEQFF. DNA for the CDR3: TGTGCCTCGAGTGTCCCAGTCAATGAGCAGTTCTTC. Looking up the rest from reference TRBV30 and TRBJ2-1 gives the full variable domain: SQTIHQWPATLVQPVGSPLSLECTVEGTSNPNLYWYRQAAGRGLQLLFYSVGIGQISSEVPQNLSASRPQDRQFILSSKKLLLSDSGFYLCASSVPVNEQFFGPGTRLTVL.